This T cell receptor beta chain was sequenced during a study of blood T cell repertoires in COVID-19. Study context: Sites in the United States, Italy and Spain provided acute and convalescent COVID-19 samples. Sources were T cells, B-cell-depleted T cells, or PBMCs; the material itself was cDNA or gDNA.

The V gene's germline CDR1 is SGHNT and CDR2 YYREEE (reference sequence). The length of the CDR3 is 13 residues. The V and J ends lost 4 bases and 6 bases respectively, with 13 bases between them. Seattle researchers signed up patients amid active infection and tracked them longitudinally. Authors' data handling: Estimates of nucleated cell counts were drawn from the amplification of reference gene primers. Here immunoSEQ multiplex PCR was the method, and the copy in TCRdb shows in-frame clones only, minus some. V and J calls and clone size are as listed in that table; D and trimming were resolved from the DNA. The sample includes 250,000 to 350,000 clones, over 75% of them seen just once.

The rearrangement joins TRBV5-4 to TRBJ1-1; tentative D call: TRBD1 (6 bases). The TCR comes from a woman in her 30s with COVID-19, enrolled during active disease. Sequences were obtained from peripheral blood. The CDR3 nucleotides are TGTGCCAGCAGCCAGCAGGGGACCTCTGAAGCTTTCTTT. This codes for CASSQQGTSEAFF.